The 14 T cell receptor beta chains in this list originate from one sample, sequenced in a study of control samples from healthy donors and cancer patients. Measured with immunoSEQ multiplex PCR; TCRdb has only the in-frame clones, and not every one. The table records about 99,000 clones, around nine tenths of them present only once. The specimen sequenced was PBMCs. These receptors came from a man aged 55 to 70 with lung cancer.

This sequence joins TRBV6-5 and TRBJ2-7; D gene uncertain. Germline lookup yields CDR1 MNHEY and CDR2 SVGAGI. V lost 1 base and J lost 0, with 4 bases in between. This CDR3 contains 13 residues. CDR3 region: CASSYYNSYEQYF. The CDR3 DNA reads TGTGCCAGCAGTTACTACAACTCCTACGAGCAGTACTTC.

This chain joins TRBV30 and TRBJ1-2; D is unclear. The CDR3 consists of 11 residues. The ends were cut back, 0 bases at V and 5 bases at J, with 4 bases in the middle. CDR1 is GTSNPN, CDR2 SVGIG, per germline (reference sequence). CDR3 protein: CAWSVGYGYTF. CDR3 bases: TGTGCCTGGAGTGTAGGATATGGCTACACCTTC.

The chain links TRBV18 to TRBJ1-1, with 10 bases aligning to TRBD1. From germline, CDR1 is KGHSH and CDR2 LQKENI. This CDR3 spans 14 amino acids. J lost 4 bases, V lost 6 bases, and 5 bases had no gene match. The CDR3 region is CASSPGTGATEAFF. The DNA for the CDR3 is TGTGCCAGCTCCCCCGGGACAGGGGCCACTGAAGCTTTCTTT.

The genes are TRBV12-3 or TRBV12-4 and TRBJ2-7, with 7 bases lining up with TRBD1. The CDR3 has 12 residues. V was clipped by 6 bases and J by 3 bases; unmatched bases: 2. The CDR3 DNA is TGTGCCAGCAGCCGGGACAGCTACGAGCAGTACGTC. This gives the protein CASSRDSYEQYV.

The chain recombines TRBV19 with TRBJ1-1, with D uncertain. V was trimmed by 3 bases and J by 1 base, leaving 18 bases between them. Per germline, CDR1 LNHDA and CDR2 SQIVND (reference sequence). The CDR3 extends over 17 amino acids. CDR3 in DNA: TGTGCCAGTAGTATCGGCGGCGGGCGATGGTCGAACACTGAAGCTTTCTTT. This translates into CASSIGGGRWSNTEAFF.

The gene calls are TRBV6-6 and TRBJ1-4; no definite D call. This CDR3 contains 15 residues. Germline V lookup: CDR1 MNHNY, CDR2 SVGAGI (reference sequence). Between the trimmed V and J ends, which lost 7 bases and 0 bases, there was a span of 12 bases. The DNA for the CDR3 is TGTGCCAGCAAAGCTCAGACTCCAACTAATGAAAAACTGTTTTTT. It is translated as CASKAQTPTNEKLFF.

The chain employs TRBV24-1 and TRBJ2-1; tentative D call: TRBD2 (6 bases). The CDR3 extends over 16 amino acids. The V and J ends lost 3 bases and 0 bases respectively, with 11 bases between them. CDR1 and CDR2 (germline): KGHDR, SFDVKD. CDR3 sequence: CATSDNGGDSYNEQFF. CDR3 bases: TGTGCCACCAGTGATAACGGCGGGGACTCCTACAATGAGCAGTTCTTC.

The chain carries TRBV6-5 and TRBJ2-3; D not resolved. This CDR3 has 14 amino acids. The germline V and J ends were trimmed by 6 bases and 5 bases, with 15 bases remaining between them. CDR1 and CDR2 (germline): MNHEY, SVGAGI. CDR3 DNA: TGTGCCAGCAGCCTGACGCAAGGTGGAGATACGCAGTATTTT. Its protein product is CASSLTQGGDTQYF.

This clone was observed a single time. V and J are TRBV2 and TRBJ1-5; D gene ambiguous. Trimming removed 7 bases from V and 6 bases from J, with 16 bases in between. Germline V gives CDR1 SNHLY, CDR2 FYNNEI. This CDR3 region has 14 residues. The CDR3 protein is CASNQQEGSQPQHF. Written as DNA, the CDR3 is TGTGCCAGCAACCAACAAGAGGGCAGTCAGCCCCAGCATTTT.

The chain couples TRBV5-1 to TRBJ2-5, with 7 bases aligning to TRBD1. Germline trimming cut 4 bases from V and 2 bases from J; bases unmatched to any gene: 11. CDR3 length: 16 amino acids. CDR1 is SGHRS and CDR2 is YFSETQ in the germline V gene. CDR3: CASSELGGSPQETQYF. CDR3 sequence (DNA): TGCGCCAGCAGCGAGTTAGGGGGCTCCCCGCAAGAGACCCAGTACTTC.

The V call is TRBV30, the J call TRBJ1-5, with a possible D match to TRBD1 (6 bases). V lost 2 bases, J lost 4 bases, and 15 bases lay in between. Germline CDR1 GTSNPN, CDR2 SVGIG (reference sequence). The CDR3 covers 15 residues. The CDR3 DNA is TGTGCCTGGAGTATACAAGGAGGGGGGAATCAGCCCCAGCATTTT. Protein sequence: CAWSIQGGGNQPQHF.

The V call is TRBV24-1, the J call TRBJ2-6, with a weak D call TRBD1 (6 bases). The CDR3 loop spans 16 amino acids. From germline, CDR1 is KGHDR and CDR2 SFDVKD. V was cut by 3 bases and J by 2 bases, with 10 bases left in between. The CDR3 DNA reads as TGTGCCACCAGTGATCCTAAGGGGGCTGGGGCCAACGTCCTGACTTTC. This encodes CATSDPKGAGANVLTF.

This clone has just one count. J is TRBJ2-5 and V is TRBV3-1 (or the pseudogene TRBV3-2); 12 bases are a match to TRBD2. Trimming cost V 2 bases and J 3 bases; bases outside gene matches: 4. The germline V gene encodes CDR1 LGHDT and CDR2 YNNKEL (reference sequence). CDR3 length: 16 amino acids. The CDR3 region is CASSQTRLAGEETQYF. CDR3 nucleotide sequence: TGTGCCAGCAGCCAAACCAGACTAGCGGGGGAAGAGACCCAGTACTTC.

The gene calls are TRBV18 and TRBJ1-5, with 7 bases fitting TRBD1. CDR1 KGHSH and CDR2 LQKENI come from the germline V gene. V lost 5 bases to trimming and J lost 3 bases; unmatched junction nucleotides: 7. The CDR3 sequence is 15 residues long. The CDR3 DNA is TGTGCCAGCTCAGAGACAGGGCCTTCCAATCAGCCCCAGCATTTT. Translating gives CASSETGPSNQPQHF.